The source of this T cell receptor (beta chain) is a study of cytotoxic CD8 clonotypes in ibrutinib-treated CLL (TCRdb year 2021). Turning to the overall study: The cohort had around twelve relapsed/refractory and around 15 treatment-naive patients; 17 to 18 were IGHV unmutated. Cryopreserved peripheral blood mononuclear cells were obtained before treatment, at response, and at either sustained remission or disease progression. Samples at response were collected after a median of about twelve months of treatment, with a range of about 6 to 36 months. An average of around 250,000 productive templates and some 99,000 productive rearrangements was obtained per sample. Patients were still on ibrutinib when every remission and progressive disease sample was collected. Partial responses were observed in about 25 patients and complete responses in 2; after a median follow-up of 68 months, remission was maintained in approximately 14 patients and progression was observed in roughly 12. Of the roughly 86 people in the trial, some 28 had longitudinal samples available.

The CDR3 sequence holds 11 residues, the cysteine and phenylalanine included. The sequence is cut down to CDR3 DNA, 33 bases in frame from base 1. Trimming costs V 6 bases and J 7 bases, and their ends lie 9 bases apart. Sequences MDHEN (CDR1) and SYDVKM (CDR2) are obtained from the germline V gene. The paper as a whole reports these results and caveats: Public clonotypes were found to be uncommon and were observed to contract or remain stable during treatment; the increase in clonality was shown to reflect expansion of private clonotypes at ibrutinib response. At ibrutinib response clonality went up, during sustained remission it held steady, and at progression it dropped back toward baseline. Sustained-remission and progressing patients did not have matched sampling times, and lymph node repertoires were not examined. Baseline clonality exceeded that of age-matched healthy donors and correlated strongly with circulating CD8+ T-cell counts.

To note about this clone: It lacks a known antigen. Base qualities are not at hand, and no much larger clone is one base apart.

The sample's time point, from its label and the paper: approximately twelve months on ibrutinib. For TCR beta library preparation, about 1.8 micrograms of genomic DNA were isolated from cryopreserved PBMCs. High-throughput TCR beta sequencing was performed on longitudinal blood samples from CLL patients receiving ibrutinib monotherapy. The patients took part in an open-label, single-center phase 2 trial of ibrutinib monotherapy. A MiSeq instrument was used for deep resolution sequencing, which targeted depths ranging from 1 in 1 million up to 1 in 200,000 T cells, with coverage averaging 10x for each clonotype. The immunoSEQ hsTCRB Kit was used to generate TCR beta libraries. The published analysis was carried out like this. ImmunoSEQ Data Assistant and ImmunoSEQ Analyzer were used for data analysis, and V, D and J genes were assigned according to IMGT definitions. Clonality, which ranges from 0 to 1, was calculated by subtracting the normalized Shannon entropy of productive rearrangement frequencies from one. Only overrepresented clonotypes making up at least 0.05% of the repertoire of each patient were included in the public clonotype analysis. Repertoires from 10 to 15 age-matched healthy donors in immuneACCESS were used as clonality controls. Here the immuneACCESS table is served through TCRdb, limited to in-frame sequences with V and J called. Missing clones are a known gap in these copies; in checked studies unresolved V genes cover under half, and the rest lacks a known reason. V and J calls and clone size are given by that table; D and trimming were obtained from the DNA. Within this sample are tens of thousands of clones, with around three fifths of them counted one time only. Clones ranked in the top ten supply around 15% of the sample.

This specimen was PBMCs, taken after 12 months of ibrutinib treatment. The receptor was derived from a human donor with chronic lymphocytic leukemia. The chain employs TRBV28 and TRBJ2-5; the D gene lacks a confident call. For the CDR3, the sequence is CASRDLGTQYF. The DNA sequence reads TGTGCCAGCAGGGATCTGGGGACCCAGTACTTC. The full variable domain, completed from the reference TRBV28 and TRBJ2-5 proteins outside the CDR3, reads DVKVTQSSRYLVKRTGEKVFLECVQDMDHENMFWYRQDPGLGLRLIYFSYDVKMKEKGDIPEGYSVSREKKERFSLILESASTNQTSMYLCASRDLGTQYFGPGTRLLVL.